This TCR beta chain is from a study of cytomegalovirus exposure and HLA in healthy donors. Whole-study results and caveats: Presence/absence analyses assumed roughly uniform sequencing depth across donors.

The primer mix had 60 Vbeta and 13 Jbeta primers. Clones were read by immunoSEQ multiplex PCR, and TCRdb kept only the in-frame ones, dropping some. This sample has 150,000 to 250,000 clones, with 75% to 85% found just once. The germline gives CDR1 SSHAT, CDR2 FNYEAQ (reference sequence). CDR3 length: 13 amino acids. V shed 8 bases and J 5 bases; nucleotides not matched to a gene: 4. With respect to this clone: Its antigen is still unknown.

The source of this sequence is a woman aged 45-65 years in good health and CMV-seronegative. The V gene is TRBV7-7, the J gene TRBJ2-3, with 10 positions matching TRBD1. The specimen sequenced was PBMCs. CDR3 in DNA: TGTGCCAGCGGGACAGGGGCGGGAGATACGCAGTATTTT. This codes for CASGTGAGDTQYF.